This TCR beta chain emerged from a study of cytomegalovirus exposure and HLA in healthy donors. As for the study in general: Previous work identified 120 million or so unique TCR beta sequences from about 179 million T cells. Whole-study findings and limits: Presence/absence analysis assumed near-uniform sequencing depth across donors. Among TCR beta chains, those listed as cytomegalovirus-associated numbered more than 150.

This CDR3 spans 14 amino acids. J gave up 8 bases and V 5 bases, and 7 bases lay outside the gene matches. The germline CDR1 and CDR2 sequences are LNHNV and YYDKDF (reference sequence). Researchers ran the PCR with 60 Vbeta and 13 Jbeta primers. Sequenced by immunoSEQ multiplex PCR; TCRdb stores in-frame clones only, minus some. The repertoire holds 110,000 to 150,000 clones, with 65% to 90% as singletons. As for this clone: What it recognizes is unknown.

The receptor's source is a female donor in good health and CMV-seronegative. Sequencing used PBMCs. The V call is TRBV15, the J call TRBJ2-1, with 9 bases matching TRBD1. Here the CDR3 DNA reads TGTGCCACCAGCTTCGGACAGGGGAAGGATGAGCAGTTCTTC. Amino acids: CATSFGQGKDEQFF.